A single sample gave rise to the 27 T cell receptor beta chains below, sequenced in a study of PD-L1 blockade in urothelial cancer. Repertoires were generated with immunoSEQ multiplex PCR, while TCRdb's copy carries only in-frame clones and drops some. The sample shows 55,000 to 85,000 clones, 84% of them seen only once. Time point: pretreatment peripheral blood. The specimen comprised PBMCs, sampled around atezolizumab (anti-PD-L1) treatment. These TCRs come from a woman aged 70-85 years with urothelial cancer.

This chain uses TRBV10-3 with TRBJ2-7, with D possibly matching TRBD2 (6 bases). The CDR3 consists of 15 residues. Germline loops: CDR1 ENHRY, CDR2 SYGVKD. V was pared by 4 bases and J by 2 bases, with 15 bases between. CDR3 in DNA: TGTGCCATCAGTGGGAGGGTAGCGGCCACCTACGAGCAGTACTTC. Its translation: CAISGRVAATYEQYF.

A few counts support this clone. The rearrangement uses TRBV5-6 and TRBJ2-1; TRBD2 agrees at 15 bases. This CDR3 comprises 16 residues. CDR1 and CDR2 (germline): SGHDT, YYEEEE. J gave up 12 bases and V 1 base, and 8 bases lay outside the gene matches. Here the CDR3 DNA reads TGTGCCAGCAGCTTGTCCGGGACTAGCGGGAGGATCGGGCAGTTCTTC. It specifies CASSLSGTSGRIGQFF.

The chain employs TRBV7-2 and TRBJ2-7; 10 bases are shared with TRBD2. The CDR3 is made up of 15 amino acids. CDR1 and CDR2 (germline): SGHTA, FQGNSA. Trimming cost V 5 bases and J 3 bases; bases outside gene matches: 7. The CDR3 is CASSRRLAGGYEQYF. Here the CDR3 DNA reads TGTGCCAGCAGCCGCCGACTAGCGGGTGGCTACGAGCAGTACTTC. The variable domain in full, completed from reference TRBV7-2 and TRBJ2-7, reads GAGVSQSPSNKVTEKGKDVELRCDPISGHTALYWYRQSLGQGLEFLIYFQGNSAPDKSGLPSDRFSAERTGGSVSTLTIQRTQQEDSAVYLCASSRRLAGGYEQYFGPGTRLTVT.

This clone has more than one count but fewer than ten. The V and J genes are TRBV29-1 and TRBJ1-2; TRBD1 aligns across 10 bases. Germline CDR1 and CDR2: SQVTM and ANQGSEA. The J segment lost 5 bases and the V segment lost 3 bases, leaving 6 bases of the junction unmatched. The length of the CDR3 is 14 residues. CDR3 DNA: TGCAGCGTTGATGGGACAGGGGAGGGTTATGGCTACACCTTC. Protein: CSVDGTGEGYGYTF.

This sequence joins TRBV6-1 and TRBJ2-5; 8 bases are a match to TRBD2. This CDR3 has 16 amino acids. The trim removed 2 bases at V and 2 bases at J, leaving 7 bases unmatched. Germline V gene data show CDR1 as MNHNS and CDR2 as SASEGT. The CDR3 loop reads CASSEIGTRVQETQYF. Here the CDR3 DNA reads TGTGCCAGCAGTGAAATAGGGACTAGGGTTCAAGAGACCCAGTACTTC.

The genes are TRBV6-1 and TRBJ2-7; TRBD2 agrees at 10 bases. The CDR3 extends over 17 amino acids. Germline V gene lookup returns CDR1 MNHNS and CDR2 SASEGT. The J segment lost 7 bases and the V segment lost 2 bases, leaving 14 bases of the junction unmatched. The CDR3 DNA is TGTGCCAGCAGTGAATTCGGGTCTAGCGGGAGATTTTGGGAGCAGTACTTC. Protein sequence: CASSEFGSSGRFWEQYF.

The CDR3 region is CASRPTGLWEKLFF. As DNA, the CDR3 is TGCGCCAGCAGACCTACAGGGCTCTGGGAAAAACTGTTTTTT. The chain recombines TRBV5-1 with TRBJ1-4; maybe TRBD1 (6 bases). The CDR3 extends over 14 amino acids. CDR1 SGHRS and CDR2 YFSETQ come from the germline V gene. V was clipped by 5 bases and J by 8 bases, with 16 bases between them.

The CDR3 loop is CASSKTSGQGDTQYF. The DNA for the CDR3 is TGTGCCAGCTCCAAAACTAGCGGGCAAGGAGATACGCAGTATTTT. The chain has TRBV9 and TRBJ2-3; 9 bases match TRBD2. The junction had 11 bases not matched to a gene; V was cut back by 7 bases and J by 5 bases. Germline V gene lookup returns CDR1 SGDLS and CDR2 YYNGEE. The CDR3 is made up of 15 amino acids.

This clone was recorded once. The V call is TRBV2, the J call TRBJ1-4, with D perhaps TRBD1 (5 bases). V lost 6 bases and J lost 5, with 13 bases in between. This CDR3 region has 14 residues. Per the germline V gene, CDR1 is SNHLY and CDR2 is FYNNEI. The CDR3 sequence: CASRKEGFNEKLFF. CDR3 coding DNA: TGTGCCAGCAGGAAGGAGGGGTTCAATGAAAAACTGTTTTTT.

This chain connects TRBV7-8 to TRBJ1-2; 9 positions match TRBD1. This CDR3 has 16 amino acids. The ends lost 0 bases at V and 4 bases at J; junction bases unmatched: 6. Per germline, CDR1 SGHVS and CDR2 FQNEAQ. CDR3 protein: CASSLADRGVGYGYTF. CDR3 coding DNA: TGTGCCAGCAGCTTAGCGGACAGGGGAGTCGGCTATGGCTACACCTTC. Together with reference TRBV7-8 and TRBJ1-2, the CDR3 gives the full variable domain: GAGVSQSPRYKVAKRGQDVALRCDPISGHVSLFWYQQALGQGPEFLTYFQNEAQLDKSGLPSDRFFAERPEGSVSTLKIQRTQQEDSAVYLCASSLADRGVGYGYTFGSGTRLTVV.

The rearrangement uses TRBV7-8 and TRBJ2-1; 10 nucleotides align to TRBD2. This CDR3 is built from 16 residues. CDR1 is SGHVS, CDR2 FQNEAQ, per germline. With V trimmed by 5 bases and J by 0 bases, 4 bases remained unmatched. Here the CDR3 DNA reads TGTGCCAGCAGCCCGGGACTAGCGAACTCCTACAATGAGCAGTTCTTC. This encodes CASSPGLANSYNEQFF.

The chain is built from TRBV10-3 and TRBJ2-1; D remains unclear. Germline CDR1 is ENHRY and CDR2 is SYGVKD. Trimming removed 10 bases from V and 5 bases from J, with 9 bases in between. The CDR3 consists of 11 residues. CDR3 protein: CATTRNNEQFF. The CDR3 DNA sequence: TGTGCCACCACACGAAACAATGAGCAGTTCTTC.

V usage is TRBV27 and J usage is TRBJ2-1; 7 nucleotides line up with TRBD2. The V and J ends lost 4 bases and 6 bases, in that order; junction bases with no gene match: 6. This CDR3 spans 14 amino acids. CDR1 and CDR2 (germline): MNHEY, SMNVEV (reference sequence). The CDR3 nucleotides are TGTGCCAGCAGTTCCCGAGTAGCGGGCAATGAGCAGTTCTTC. This gives the protein CASSSRVAGNEQFF.

The chain combines TRBV7-3 with TRBJ2-7, with 8 bases aligning to TRBD1. Germline assignment: CDR1 SGHTA and CDR2 FQGTGA. Unmatched junction bases numbered 8, after V lost 5 bases and J lost 5 bases. The CDR3 has 14 amino acids. CDR3 amino acids: CASSKWTGSDEQYF. The DNA for the CDR3 is TGTGCCAGCAGCAAATGGACAGGGAGCGACGAGCAGTACTTC.

The V gene is TRBV5-1, the J gene TRBJ2-7; 9 bases fit TRBD1. V lost 4 bases and J lost 5; bases outside the gene matches: 10. The CDR3 is 15 amino acids. CDR1 is SGHRS, CDR2 YFSETQ, per germline. The CDR3 DNA reads as TGCGCCAGCAGCGAGGGACAGGGAGGCTTCCACGAGCAGTACTTC. Amino acid sequence: CASSEGQGGFHEQYF.

The chain has TRBV5-1 and TRBJ1-3; TRBD1 aligns across 7 bases. Germline lookup yields CDR1 SGHRS and CDR2 YFSETQ. V trimming: 0 bases; J trimming: 0 bases; junction bases outside the gene matches: 9. This CDR3 has 18 amino acids. In DNA, the CDR3 is TGCGCCAGCAGCTTGGAATACAGGGGTTTGGGCTCTGGAAACACCATATATTTT. Translation gives CASSLEYRGLGSGNTIYF.

The J gene is TRBJ2-5, the V gene TRBV6-5, with D unresolved. Trimming took off 0 bases at V and 4 bases at J, with 9 bases between the two ends. Germline CDR1 is MNHEY and CDR2 is SVGAGI. The CDR3 length is 14 residues. CDR3 DNA sequence: TGTGCCAGCAGTTACTCGGCCTCTGTAGAGACCCAGTACTTC. Translated: CASSYSASVETQYF.

The J gene is TRBJ2-7, the V gene TRBV18, with TRBD2 as a possible D gene (6 bases). The CDR3 sequence is 14 residues long. Germline CDR1 KGHSH, CDR2 LQKENI. Trimming pared 4 bases from V and 0 bases from J, leaving 10 bases between. The CDR3 bases are TGTGCCAGCTCACTTAGCGGAAGCTCCTACGAGCAGTACTTC. Encoded protein: CASSLSGSSYEQYF.

The V and J genes are TRBV5-1 and TRBJ1-5, with unresolved D. Per the germline V gene, CDR1 is SGHRS and CDR2 is YFSETQ. The CDR3 runs to 13 residues. V was cut by 0 bases and J by 4 bases, with 5 bases left in between. The CDR3 bases are TGCGCCAGCAGCTTGGGTGAGAATCAGCCCCAGCATTTT. This gives the protein CASSLGENQPQHF.

The genes are TRBV5-1 and TRBJ1-5, with no clear D. The CDR3 spans 17 residues. V lost 4 bases and J lost 10, with 27 bases in between. Germline-derived CDR1 and CDR2 are SGHRS and YFSETQ. Written as DNA, the CDR3 is TGCGCCAGCAGCCCCTGGGCCACTAGCGCGTCGGAGCCCCCCCAGCATTTT. Its protein is CASSPWATSASEPPQHF.

This chain connects TRBV7-2 to TRBJ1-1, with a weak D call TRBD1 (6 bases). This CDR3 spans 13 amino acids. Between the trimmed V and J ends, which lost 4 bases and 0 bases, there was a span of 6 bases. CDR1 and CDR2 from the germline V gene are SGHTA and FQGNSA. The CDR3 is CASSSGVNTEAFF. The CDR3 DNA is TGTGCCAGCAGCTCAGGGGTGAACACTGAAGCTTTCTTT.

The V gene is TRBV6-5, the J gene TRBJ2-5; possibly TRBD1 for D (6 bases). The J call could be wrong; TRBJ2-7 is a better fit for the DNA end. This CDR3 is 15 amino acids long. Germline V CDR1 and CDR2: MNHEY, SVGAGI. The CDR3 region is CASSYSKGDIYEQYF. The DNA of the CDR3 is TGTGCCAGCAGTTACTCGAAAGGGGACATTTACGAGCAGTACTTC.

The chain is built from TRBV2 and TRBJ1-3; D not resolved. The V end was cut by 6 bases, the J end by 0 bases, with 12 bases between. The CDR3 is 15 residues long. Germline CDR1 SNHLY, CDR2 FYNNEI. The CDR3 sequence: CASRRRHLSGNTIYF. The CDR3 DNA follows: TGTGCCAGCAGGCGGCGCCATCTCTCTGGAAACACCATATATTTT.

V usage is TRBV28 and J usage is TRBJ1-2; possibly TRBD1 for D (6 bases). Germline V gives CDR1 MDHEN, CDR2 SYDVKM. The CDR3 loop spans 14 amino acids. Trimming shortened V by 3 bases and J by 8 bases, and 16 bases separated the two germline ends. DNA for the CDR3: TGTGCCAGCAGTTTGGGGACAAGGGCCGGGGGCTACACCTTC. Its protein product is CASSLGTRAGGYTF.

The chain is built from TRBV29-1 and TRBJ2-2; TRBD2 might be the D (7 bases). Germline V CDR1 and CDR2: SQVTM, ANQGSEA. The CDR3 runs 15 residues. V was pared by 6 bases and J by 3 bases, with 17 bases between. The CDR3: CSVGGGRGDTGELFF. The CDR3 coding sequence is TGCAGCGTGGGGGGGGGCAGGGGCGACACCGGGGAGCTGTTTTTT.

CDR3 bases: TGTGCCAGCAGCTTGACGGGTTTAGGCTATAATTCACCCCTCCACTTT. This sequence encodes CASSLTGLGYNSPLHF. This chain uses TRBV5-6 with TRBJ1-6; D remains ambiguous. The CDR3 has 16 amino acids. Germline-derived CDR1 and CDR2 are SGHDT and YYEEEE. V was trimmed by 1 base and J by 3 bases, leaving 11 bases between them. The full variable domain, with the rest looked up from reference TRBV5-6 and TRBJ1-6, is DAGVTQSPTHLIKTRGQQVTLRCSPKSGHDTVSWYQQALGQGPQFIFQYYEEEERQRGNFPDRFSGHQFPNYSSELNVNALLLGDSALYLCASSLTGLGYNSPLHFGNGTRLTVT.

The chain is built from TRBV6-6 and TRBJ2-4; a weak D match, TRBD2 (5 bases). Germline loops: CDR1 MNHNY, CDR2 SVGAGI (reference sequence). This CDR3 contains 15 residues. Trimming took off 6 bases at V and 1 base at J, with 13 bases between the two ends. The CDR3 reads CASRNSRGAKNIQYF. CDR3 coding DNA: TGTGCCAGCAGAAACTCCCGCGGGGCCAAAAACATTCAGTACTTC.